One sample yielded the 8 T cell receptor beta chains listed below, sequenced in a study of blood T cells in healthy people across ages. The use of a sample-barcoded 5' primer and a J-beta primer mix characterized a second PCR of about 6 to 12 cycles. MiXCR was run by TCRdb on the 5' RACE reads, yielding one entry per CDR3 protein. The data hold 1.5 million to 2 million distinct CDR3 sequences, with around 50% observed a single time. Sequenced material: blood. The receptors come from a woman aged 40-49 years in good health.

The chain employs TRBV6-1 and TRBJ2-6; 7 bases align to TRBD2. The length of the CDR3 is 19 residues. The V gene end was trimmed by 6 bases and the J gene end by 0 bases; junction bases not matched to a gene: 14. Germline loops: CDR1 MNHNS, CDR2 SASEGT. The CDR3 coding sequence is TGTGCCAGCAGCAAGTCAGCGGGACGGAGTAGCTCTGGGGCCAACGTCCTGACTTTC. It encodes CASSKSAGRSSSGANVLTF.

The J gene is TRBJ2-7, the V gene TRBV28; D uncertain. Germline V gene data show CDR1 as MDHEN and CDR2 as SYDVKM. Trimming took 5 bases from V and 2 from J, leaving 16 bases between them. This CDR3 is 15 amino acids long. CDR3 protein: CASSQTRPTAYEQYF. The CDR3 region has the DNA TGTGCCAGCAGTCAAACACGGCCAACCGCCTACGAGCAGTACTTC.

CDR3 amino acids: CASSPPFRTYEQYF. The CDR3 nucleotides read TGTGCCAGCAGCCCGCCATTCAGGACCTACGAGCAGTACTTC. This chain joins TRBV3-1 and TRBJ2-7; D is ambiguous. Germline CDR1 is LGHDT and CDR2 is YNNKEL (reference sequence). The V end lost 4 bases, the J end lost 2 bases, and 12 bases lay between the germline ends. The CDR3 is made up of 14 amino acids.

This clonotype was seen more than once but under ten times. This chain uses TRBV7-2 with TRBJ2-1; D may be TRBD2 (5 bases). Deletions cut 2 bases from V and 7 bases from J, with 15 bases between. The CDR3 is made up of 15 amino acids. CDR1 is SGHTA, CDR2 FQGNSA, per germline. This CDR3 is CASSLPHAGGNEQFF. The CDR3, as DNA: TGTGCCAGCAGCTTACCCCACGCGGGTGGGAATGAGCAGTTCTTC.

This clonotype occurred a few times. DNA for the CDR3: TGCGCCAGCAGTGAGAACCCCAGGGTGGGCTCCTACAATGAGCAGTTCTTC. Translating gives CASSENPRVGSYNEQFF. The chain couples TRBV10-1 to TRBJ2-1; weak D call: TRBD1 (5 bases). CDR1 is WNHNN, CDR2 SYGVQD, per germline (reference sequence). The CDR3 totals 17 residues. V was shortened by 2 bases and J by 0 bases, with 14 bases between the two germline ends.

The rearrangement joins TRBV20-1 to TRBJ2-3; weak D call: TRBD2 (6 bases). Trimming shortened V by 2 bases and J by 2 bases, and 11 bases separated the two germline ends. Per germline, CDR1 DFQATT and CDR2 SNEGSKA (reference sequence). The CDR3 is made up of 14 amino acids. The CDR3 here is CSARSAGNTDTQYF. The CDR3 nucleotides read TGCAGTGCTAGAAGCGCGGGGAACACAGATACGCAGTATTTT.

V and J are TRBV4-2 and TRBJ2-7, with TRBD2 as a possible D gene (7 bases). Germline V gene sequence: CDR1 LGHNA, CDR2 YNFKEQ. The CDR3 has 15 residues. V lost 1 base, J lost 12 bases, and 22 bases lay in between. The CDR3 coding sequence is TGTGCCAGCAGCCAAGTGGATAGGGGGAGGGGGACCCGGTACTTC. This translates into CASSQVDRGRGTRYF.

This chain joins TRBV7-2 and TRBJ2-1; D gene ambiguous. Germline V gene data show CDR1 as SGHTA and CDR2 as FQGNSA. V lost 1 base and J 9 bases, leaving 13 bases between the germline ends. CDR3 size: 14 residues. CDR3 coding DNA: TGTGCCAGCAGCTTAGTTAGATCGGGTGGTGAGCAGTTCTTC. Residues: CASSLVRSGGEQFF.